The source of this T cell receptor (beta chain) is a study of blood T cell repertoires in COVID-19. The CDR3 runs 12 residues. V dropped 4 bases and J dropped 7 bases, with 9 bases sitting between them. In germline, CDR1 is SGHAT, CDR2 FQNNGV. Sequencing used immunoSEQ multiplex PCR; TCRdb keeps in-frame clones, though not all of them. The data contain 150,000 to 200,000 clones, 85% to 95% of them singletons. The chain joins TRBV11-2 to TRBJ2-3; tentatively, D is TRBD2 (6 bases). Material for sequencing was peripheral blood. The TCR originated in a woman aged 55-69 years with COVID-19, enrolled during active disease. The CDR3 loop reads CASSYGGHTQYF. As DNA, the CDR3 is TGTGCCAGCAGCTACGGGGGTCATACGCAGTATTTT.